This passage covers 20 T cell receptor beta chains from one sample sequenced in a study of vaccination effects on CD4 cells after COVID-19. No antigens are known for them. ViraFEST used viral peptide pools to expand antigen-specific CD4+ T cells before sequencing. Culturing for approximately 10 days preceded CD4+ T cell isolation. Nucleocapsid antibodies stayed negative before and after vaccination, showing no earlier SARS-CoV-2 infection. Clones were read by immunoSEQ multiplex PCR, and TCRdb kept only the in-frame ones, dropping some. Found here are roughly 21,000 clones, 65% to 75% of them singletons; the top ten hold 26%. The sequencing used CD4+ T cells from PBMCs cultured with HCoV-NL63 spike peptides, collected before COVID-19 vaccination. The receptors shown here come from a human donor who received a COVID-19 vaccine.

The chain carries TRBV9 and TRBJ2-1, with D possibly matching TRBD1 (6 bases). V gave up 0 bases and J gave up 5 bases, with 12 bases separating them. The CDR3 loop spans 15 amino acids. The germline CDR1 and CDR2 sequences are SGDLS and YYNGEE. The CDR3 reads CASSVAGTPDNEQFF. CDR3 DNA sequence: TGTGCCAGCAGCGTAGCCGGGACACCTGACAATGAGCAGTTCTTC.

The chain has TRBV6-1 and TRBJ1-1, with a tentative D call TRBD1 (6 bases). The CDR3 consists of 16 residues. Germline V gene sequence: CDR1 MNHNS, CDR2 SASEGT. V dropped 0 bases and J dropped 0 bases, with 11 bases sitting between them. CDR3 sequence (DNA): TGTGCCAGCAGTGAAGCAAAACAGGGAATGAACACTGAAGCTTTCTTT. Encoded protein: CASSEAKQGMNTEAFF.

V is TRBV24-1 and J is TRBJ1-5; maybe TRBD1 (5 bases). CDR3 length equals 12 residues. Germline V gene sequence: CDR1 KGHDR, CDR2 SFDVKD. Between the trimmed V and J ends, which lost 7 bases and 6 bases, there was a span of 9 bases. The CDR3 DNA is TGTGCCACCAGGGCAGGGACTCAGCCCCAGCATTTT. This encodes CATRAGTQPQHF.

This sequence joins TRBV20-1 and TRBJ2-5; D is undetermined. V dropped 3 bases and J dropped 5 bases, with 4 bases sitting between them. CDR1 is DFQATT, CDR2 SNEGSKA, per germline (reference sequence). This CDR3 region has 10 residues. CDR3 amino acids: CSASLETQYF. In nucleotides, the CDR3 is TGCAGTGCTAGTCTTGAGACCCAGTACTTC.

CDR3 sequence reads: CASKGTQPQHF. As DNA, the CDR3 is TGTGCCAGCAAGGGGACTCAGCCCCAGCATTTT. The V gene is TRBV19, the J gene TRBJ1-5; tentative D call: TRBD1 (5 bases). CDR3 length: 11 amino acids. V lost 9 bases, J lost 6 bases, and 9 bases lay in between. Germline V CDR1 and CDR2: LNHDA, SQIVND (reference sequence).

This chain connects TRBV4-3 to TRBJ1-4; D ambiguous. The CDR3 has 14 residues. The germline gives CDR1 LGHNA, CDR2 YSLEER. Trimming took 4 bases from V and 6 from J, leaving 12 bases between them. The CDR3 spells CASSPTYGYEKLFF. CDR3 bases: TGCGCCAGCAGCCCTACCTATGGTTATGAAAAACTGTTTTTT.

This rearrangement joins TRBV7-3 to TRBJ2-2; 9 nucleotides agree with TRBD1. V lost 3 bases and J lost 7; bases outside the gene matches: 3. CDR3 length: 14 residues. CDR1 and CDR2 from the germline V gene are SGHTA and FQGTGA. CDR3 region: CASSLTGGNGELFF. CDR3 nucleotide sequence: TGTGCCAGCAGCTTGACAGGGGGTAACGGGGAGCTGTTTTTT.

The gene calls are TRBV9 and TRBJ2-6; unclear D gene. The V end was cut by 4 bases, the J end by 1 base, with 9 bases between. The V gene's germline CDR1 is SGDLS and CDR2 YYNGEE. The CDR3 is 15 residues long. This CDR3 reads CASSPLGSGANVLTF. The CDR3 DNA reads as TGTGCCAGCAGCCCCCTCGGGTCTGGGGCCAACGTCCTGACTTTC.

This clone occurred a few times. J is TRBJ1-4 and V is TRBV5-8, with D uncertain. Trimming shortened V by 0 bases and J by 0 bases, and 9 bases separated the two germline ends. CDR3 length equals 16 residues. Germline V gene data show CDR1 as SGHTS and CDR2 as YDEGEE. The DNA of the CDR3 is TGTGCCAGCAGCTTGGCGGTATCAGCAACTAATGAAAAACTGTTTTTT. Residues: CASSLAVSATNEKLFF.

For the CDR3, the DNA is TGCGCCAGCCGTCGATTAGGAGGGTTGGGAGAAAAACTGTTTTTT. It encodes CASRRLGGLGEKLFF. The chain recombines TRBV5-1 with TRBJ1-4, with D uncertain. CDR1 is SGHRS and CDR2 is YFSETQ in the germline V gene. V dropped 7 bases and J dropped 8 bases, with 21 bases sitting between them. The CDR3 contains 15 residues.

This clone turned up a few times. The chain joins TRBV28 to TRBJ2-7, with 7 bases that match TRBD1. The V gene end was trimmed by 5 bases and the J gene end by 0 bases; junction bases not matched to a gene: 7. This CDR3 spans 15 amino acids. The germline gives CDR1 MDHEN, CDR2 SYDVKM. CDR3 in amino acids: CASSPGTVISYEQYF. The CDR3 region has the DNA TGTGCCAGCAGTCCTGGGACAGTGATCTCCTACGAGCAGTACTTC. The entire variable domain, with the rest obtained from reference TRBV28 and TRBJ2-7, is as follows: DVKVTQSSRYLVKRTGEKVFLECVQDMDHENMFWYRQDPGLGLRLIYFSYDVKMKEKGDIPEGYSVSREKKERFSLILESASTNQTSMYLCASSPGTVISYEQYFGPGTRLTVT.

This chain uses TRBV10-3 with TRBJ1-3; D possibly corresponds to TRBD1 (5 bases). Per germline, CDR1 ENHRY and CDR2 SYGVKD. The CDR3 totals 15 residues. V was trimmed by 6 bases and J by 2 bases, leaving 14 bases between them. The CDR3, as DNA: TGTGCCATCAGCGCAGGGAGAATGCCTGGAAACACCATATATTTT. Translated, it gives CAISAGRMPGNTIYF.

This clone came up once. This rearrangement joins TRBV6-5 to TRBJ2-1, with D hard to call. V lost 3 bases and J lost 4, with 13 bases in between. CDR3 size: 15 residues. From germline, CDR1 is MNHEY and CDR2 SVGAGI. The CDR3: CASSYLSNAYNEQFF. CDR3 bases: TGTGCCAGCAGTTATTTGTCCAACGCATACAATGAGCAGTTCTTC.

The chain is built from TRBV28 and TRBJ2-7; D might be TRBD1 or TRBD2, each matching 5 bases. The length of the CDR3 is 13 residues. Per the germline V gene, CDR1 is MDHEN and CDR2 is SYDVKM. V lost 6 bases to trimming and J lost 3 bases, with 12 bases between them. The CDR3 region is CASSVGGHYEQYF. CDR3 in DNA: TGTGCCAGCAGCGTTGGGGGTCACTACGAGCAGTACTTC.

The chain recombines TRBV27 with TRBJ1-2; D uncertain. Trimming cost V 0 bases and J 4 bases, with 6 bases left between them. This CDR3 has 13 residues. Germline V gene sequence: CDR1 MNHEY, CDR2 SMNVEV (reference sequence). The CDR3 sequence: CASSLSSVYGYTF. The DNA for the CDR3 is TGTGCCAGCAGTTTATCATCCGTCTATGGCTACACCTTC.

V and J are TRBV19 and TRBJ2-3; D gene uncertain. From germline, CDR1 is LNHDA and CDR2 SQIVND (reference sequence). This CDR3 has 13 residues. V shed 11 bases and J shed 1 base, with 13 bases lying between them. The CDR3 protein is CAVGPARTDTQYF. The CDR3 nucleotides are TGTGCCGTTGGGCCGGCCCGCACAGATACGCAGTATTTT.

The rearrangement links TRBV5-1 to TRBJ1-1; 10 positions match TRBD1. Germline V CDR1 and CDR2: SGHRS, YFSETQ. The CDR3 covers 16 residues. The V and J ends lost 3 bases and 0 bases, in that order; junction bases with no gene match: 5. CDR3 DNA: TGCGCCAGCAGCTCCTGGACAGGGGGTTTGAACACTGAAGCTTTCTTT. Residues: CASSSWTGGLNTEAFF.

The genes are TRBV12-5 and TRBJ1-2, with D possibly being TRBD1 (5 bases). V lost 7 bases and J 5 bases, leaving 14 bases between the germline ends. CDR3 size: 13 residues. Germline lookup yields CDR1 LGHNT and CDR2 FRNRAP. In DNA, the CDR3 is TGTGCTAGTGCTAAGGGACTGTCGTATGGCTACACCTTC. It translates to CASAKGLSYGYTF.

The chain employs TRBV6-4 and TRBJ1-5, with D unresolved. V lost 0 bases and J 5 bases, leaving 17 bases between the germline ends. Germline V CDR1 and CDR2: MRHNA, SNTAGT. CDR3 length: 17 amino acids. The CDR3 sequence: CASSDSDRSLLDQPQHF. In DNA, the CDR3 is TGTGCCAGCAGTGACTCCGATCGAAGCTTACTGGATCAGCCCCAGCATTTT.

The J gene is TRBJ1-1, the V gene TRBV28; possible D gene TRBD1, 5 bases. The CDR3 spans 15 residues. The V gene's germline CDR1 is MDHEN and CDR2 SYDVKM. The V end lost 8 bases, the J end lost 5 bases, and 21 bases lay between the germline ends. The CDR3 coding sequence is TGTGCCAGCGGACACCCCAGGGTGGAGACGACTGAAGCTTTCTTT. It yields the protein CASGHPRVETTEAFF.